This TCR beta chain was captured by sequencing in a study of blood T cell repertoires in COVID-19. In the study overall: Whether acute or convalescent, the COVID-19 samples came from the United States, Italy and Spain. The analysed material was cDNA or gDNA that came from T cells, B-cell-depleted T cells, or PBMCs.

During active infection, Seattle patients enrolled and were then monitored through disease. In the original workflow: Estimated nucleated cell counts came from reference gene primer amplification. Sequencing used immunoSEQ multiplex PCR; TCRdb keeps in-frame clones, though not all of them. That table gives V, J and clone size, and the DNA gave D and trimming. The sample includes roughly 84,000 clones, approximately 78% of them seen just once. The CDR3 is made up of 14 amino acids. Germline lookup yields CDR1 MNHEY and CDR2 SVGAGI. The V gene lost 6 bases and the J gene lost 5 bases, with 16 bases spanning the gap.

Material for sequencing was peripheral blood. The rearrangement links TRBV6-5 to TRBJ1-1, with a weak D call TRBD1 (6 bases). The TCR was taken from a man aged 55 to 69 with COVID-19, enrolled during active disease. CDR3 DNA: TGTGCCAGCAGCCCCGGGGGGGGGCGAACTGAAGCTTTCTTT. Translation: CASSPGGGRTEAFF.